This T cell receptor beta chain was sequenced in a study of breast tumors, draining lymph nodes, adjacent tissues. The study's findings and limits: Data fit most tumor T cells coming from lymph node, expanding in tumor.

Axillary draining lymph nodes of breast cancer patients supplied the node samples. Points on this clonotype: Its antigen remains unidentified. This may arise from a read error, as a much more abundant clone is one base away.

TCRdb independently ran MiXCR on the multiplex PCR reads; one entry per CDR3 protein. There are some 150,000 distinct CDR3 sequences in the sample; 20% to 25% occur only once, and around 2.7% lies in the top ten. CDR1 and CDR2 (germline): GTSNPN, SVGIG (reference sequence). V gave up 0 bases and J gave up 10 bases, with 9 bases separating them. This CDR3 is 12 amino acids long. The rearrangement links TRBV30 to TRBJ2-2; unclear D gene. This clonotype originated in a female donor with breast cancer. Some clones in this sample may be carry-over from other donors' samples. Sequences were obtained from axillary lymph node tissue. The CDR3 DNA reads as TGTGCCTGGAGTGTAACTCCCGTGGAGCTGTTTTTT. It translates to CAWSVTPVELFF.